The 26 T cell receptor beta chains in this list originate from one sample, sequenced in a study of cytomegalovirus exposure and HLA in healthy donors. Clones were sequenced by immunoSEQ multiplex PCR, and TCRdb holds only the in-frame ones, with some missing. The table records approximately 200,000 clones, over 65% of them present only once. The sample taken for sequencing was PBMCs. These receptors were collected from a man between 18 and 29 years old in good health and CMV-seropositive.

The rearrangement joins TRBV6-5 to TRBJ1-2; tentative D call: TRBD1 (5 bases). CDR3 size: 15 residues. From germline, CDR1 is MNHEY and CDR2 SVGAGI. Trimming shortened V by 3 bases and J by 5 bases, and 16 bases separated the two germline ends. The CDR3 region has the DNA TGTGCCAGCAGTTATTGGGGCAGGGAAGATTATGGCTACACCTTC. Protein product: CASSYWGREDYGYTF.

V usage is TRBV5-6 and J usage is TRBJ1-4, with a weak D call TRBD1 (5 bases). Trimming removed 3 bases from V and 0 bases from J, with 15 bases in between. There are 17 residues in the CDR3. Germline V gene lookup returns CDR1 SGHDT and CDR2 YYEEEE. CDR3 sequence (DNA): TGTGCCAGCAGCTCGGCCCGGGACTACGCAACTAATGAAAAACTGTTTTTT. As protein: CASSSARDYATNEKLFF.

J is TRBJ2-1 and V is TRBV30; a weak D match, TRBD1 (6 bases). Per germline, CDR1 GTSNPN and CDR2 SVGIG (reference sequence). There are 12 residues in the CDR3. V was shortened by 1 base and J by 11 bases, with 12 bases between the two germline ends. CDR3: CAWSGEGGKQFF. The CDR3 DNA follows: TGTGCCTGGAGTGGGGAAGGGGGAAAGCAGTTCTTC. Supplemented by reference TRBV30 and TRBJ2-1, the full variable domain reads SQTIHQWPATLVQPVGSPLSLECTVEGTSNPNLYWYRQAAGRGLQLLFYSVGIGQISSEVPQNLSASRPQDRQFILSSKKLLLSDSGFYLCAWSGEGGKQFFGPGTRLTVL.

This clone occurred once. This chain joins TRBV4-3 and TRBJ1-2; tentatively, D is TRBD1 (5 bases). This CDR3 contains 11 residues. Per germline, CDR1 LGHNA and CDR2 YSLEER. V lost 3 bases, J lost 7 bases, and 6 bases lay in between. CDR3 nucleotides: TGCGCCAGCAGCCAGGGACTTGGCTACACCTTC. Amino acid sequence: CASSQGLGYTF.

J is TRBJ2-5 and V is TRBV6-1; 7 bases are shared with TRBD1. Looked up from germline, CDR1 is MNHNS and CDR2 is SASEGT. CDR3 length: 13 amino acids. V shed 6 bases, J shed 0 bases, and the junction held 1 base outside the gene matches. The DNA for the CDR3 is TGTGCCAGCAGGGGACAGTACCAAGAGACCCAGTACTTC. This translates into CASRGQYQETQYF.

V gene TRBV7-7 combines with J gene TRBJ2-1; D is uncertain. This CDR3 has 15 amino acids. Trimming took 2 bases from V and 7 from J, leaving 15 bases between them. Looked up from germline, CDR1 is SSHAT and CDR2 is FNYEAQ (reference sequence). The CDR3 loop is CASSLRLAFGNEQFF. The DNA for the CDR3 is TGTGCCAGCAGCTTACGACTGGCGTTTGGGAATGAGCAGTTCTTC.

This clone was seen a few times. The gene calls are TRBV7-8 and TRBJ1-2; D unresolved. This CDR3 is 12 amino acids long. V lost 5 bases and J 7 bases, leaving 11 bases between the germline ends. CDR1 and CDR2 from the germline V gene are SGHVS and FQNEAQ. CDR3 sequence reads: CASSTRNGGYTF. Written as DNA, the CDR3 is TGTGCCAGCAGCACTCGCAACGGTGGCTACACCTTC.

The chain employs TRBV5-4 and TRBJ2-3; TRBD2 matches at 13 bases. The trim removed 3 bases at V and 8 bases at J, leaving 6 bases unmatched. The CDR3 totals 15 residues. Germline V gives CDR1 SGHNT, CDR2 YYREEE (reference sequence). This chain's CDR3 is CASSSGTSGKGTQYF. CDR3 bases: TGTGCCAGCAGCTCCGGGACTAGCGGGAAGGGTACGCAGTATTTT.

The gene calls are TRBV5-1 and TRBJ1-1, with TRBD1 matching 7 bases. Trimming at V came to 4 bases and at J to 1 base, leaving 7 bases not matched to a gene. This CDR3 spans 15 amino acids. The germline V gene has CDR1 SGHRS and CDR2 YFSETQ. The DNA of the CDR3 is TGCGCCAGCAGCAACGACAGGACAGGGAACACTGAAGCTTTCTTT. Translating gives CASSNDRTGNTEAFF.

The V gene is TRBV12-5, the J gene TRBJ2-5; 12 bases are a match to TRBD1. CDR1 is LGHNT, CDR2 FRNRAP, per germline. V shed 7 bases and J 9 bases; nucleotides not matched to a gene: 9. The CDR3 is 14 residues long. Here the CDR3 DNA reads TGTGCTAGTGCCCCCGGGACAGGGGGCAGGGCCCAGTACTTC. It encodes CASAPGTGGRAQYF.

The chain links TRBV11-3 to TRBJ2-1; D gene uncertain. The germline V gene has CDR1 SGHNT and CDR2 YENEEA. The CDR3 totals 14 residues. V lost 5 bases and J 0 bases, leaving 8 bases between the germline ends. The CDR3 sequence: CASSPGASYNEQFF. CDR3 in DNA: TGTGCCAGCAGCCCAGGTGCCTCCTACAATGAGCAGTTCTTC.

This clone has a handful of counts. The chain couples TRBV7-9 to TRBJ1-4, with D maybe TRBD1 (5 bases). Looked up from germline, CDR1 is SEHNR and CDR2 is FQNEAQ (reference sequence). CDR3 length: 19 residues. The ends were cut back, 10 bases at V and 0 bases at J, with 27 bases in the middle. The CDR3 sequence: CATRPRQIRASTTNEKLFF. Here the CDR3 DNA reads TGTGCCACCCGTCCCCGACAGATCAGAGCCTCCACAACTAATGAAAAACTGTTTTTT.

The chain couples TRBV19 to TRBJ1-5; D is possibly TRBD1 (6 bases). CDR1 and CDR2 from the germline V gene are LNHDA and SQIVND (reference sequence). The CDR3 contains 14 residues. V gave up 6 bases and J gave up 5 bases, with 14 bases separating them. The CDR3 sequence: CASRSGVGHQPQHF. The CDR3 bases are TGTGCCAGTAGGTCAGGGGTGGGGCATCAGCCCCAGCATTTT.

This chain uses TRBV19 with TRBJ2-1, with 10 bases matching TRBD1. CDR1 LNHDA and CDR2 SQIVND come from the germline V gene (reference sequence). Trimming removed 3 bases from V and 8 bases from J; junction bases left unmatched: 7. CDR3 length: 15 residues. In DNA, the CDR3 is TGTGCCAGTAGTATTGGACAGGGGGGGACCGATGAGCAGTTCTTC. Amino acids: CASSIGQGGTDEQFF.

The genes are TRBV7-9 and TRBJ2-1; D remains ambiguous. The CDR3 contains 13 residues. Germline assignment: CDR1 SEHNR and CDR2 FQNEAQ (reference sequence). Trimming pared 2 bases from V and 5 bases from J, leaving 7 bases between. CDR3 sequence (DNA): TGTGCCAGCAGCTTACCCCCAGACAATGAGCAGTTCTTC. Amino acids: CASSLPPDNEQFF.

This sequence joins TRBV7-3 and TRBJ2-1, with 9 bases that match TRBD2. Germline V gene data show CDR1 as SGHTA and CDR2 as FQGTGA. This CDR3 has 15 residues. Trimming cost V 2 bases and J 7 bases; bases outside gene matches: 6. CDR3 residues: CASSLFGGRANEQFF. The CDR3 bases are TGTGCCAGCAGCTTATTCGGCGGGAGGGCGAATGAGCAGTTCTTC.

The J gene is TRBJ1-1, the V gene TRBV27, with a tentative D call TRBD1 (6 bases). The V end was cut by 6 bases, the J end by 7 bases, with 15 bases between. The CDR3 length is 13 residues. CDR1 and CDR2 (germline): MNHEY, SMNVEV (reference sequence). The CDR3 here is CASRGATTDEAFF. DNA for the CDR3: TGTGCCAGCAGGGGGGCGACAACCGATGAAGCTTTCTTT.

The V gene is TRBV5-1, the J gene TRBJ2-2; 12 bases are shared with TRBD2. CDR1 is SGHRS, CDR2 YFSETQ, per germline. Trimming at V came to 4 bases and at J to 7 bases, leaving 8 bases not matched to a gene. The CDR3 is 16 residues long. CDR3 in amino acids: CASSPPSSGRGGELFF. The CDR3 DNA sequence: TGCGCCAGCAGCCCACCCTCTAGCGGGAGGGGCGGGGAGCTGTTTTTT.

The V and J genes are TRBV7-2 and TRBJ2-7; 9 positions agree with TRBD2. CDR3 length: 16 amino acids. Trimming at V came to 1 base and at J to 5 bases, leaving 9 bases not matched to a gene. Germline-derived CDR1 and CDR2 are SGHTA and FQGNSA. CDR3: CASSLGRLAGSNEQYF. CDR3 DNA sequence: TGTGCCAGCAGCTTAGGGCGGCTAGCGGGATCCAACGAGCAGTACTTC.

The V and J genes are TRBV7-8 and TRBJ1-1; perhaps TRBD1 as D (5 bases). Germline V gene lookup returns CDR1 SGHVS and CDR2 FQNEAQ. The CDR3 totals 15 residues. V was cut by 6 bases and J by 4 bases, with 18 bases left in between. CDR3: CASSNPTAHGTEAFF. As DNA, the CDR3 is TGTGCCAGCAGTAATCCGACAGCGCACGGCACTGAAGCTTTCTTT.

The chain carries TRBV7-2 and TRBJ2-3, with D perhaps matching TRBD1 (6 bases). CDR3 length: 17 amino acids. CDR1 is SGHTA, CDR2 FQGNSA, per germline. V was cut by 0 bases and J by 0 bases, with 13 bases left in between. As DNA, the CDR3 is TGTGCCAGCAGCTTAGCAGGGGCAGGGGCCAGCACAGATACGCAGTATTTT. Translation: CASSLAGAGASTDTQYF.

The chain combines TRBV27 with TRBJ1-4, with D perhaps TRBD1 (5 bases). Trimming took off 6 bases at V and 1 base at J, with 15 bases between the two ends. CDR3 length: 16 residues. Germline V gene data show CDR1 as MNHEY and CDR2 as SMNVEV (reference sequence). CDR3 in amino acids: CASSLAGVGTNEKLFF. CDR3 coding DNA: TGTGCCAGCAGCCTTGCGGGGGTTGGAACTAATGAAAAACTGTTTTTT.

The chain joins TRBV28 to TRBJ2-5, with 16 bases fitting TRBD2. Trimming cost V 5 bases and J 0 bases; bases outside gene matches: 3. Germline CDR1 MDHEN, CDR2 SYDVKM. The CDR3 totals 17 residues. CDR3 protein: CASSPGLAGGYQETQYF. The CDR3 coding sequence is TGTGCCAGCAGTCCGGGACTAGCGGGAGGGTACCAAGAGACCCAGTACTTC.

J is TRBJ2-7 and V is TRBV19; possibly TRBD1 for D (6 bases). The CDR3 is 16 amino acids. V gave up 5 bases and J gave up 5 bases, with 22 bases separating them. The germline CDR1 and CDR2 sequences are LNHDA and SQIVND (reference sequence). CDR3 protein: CASSEAYDTGKDEQYF. The CDR3 DNA reads as TGTGCCAGTAGTGAGGCCTACGATACAGGGAAGGACGAGCAGTACTTC. The entire variable domain, with the rest obtained from reference TRBV19 and TRBJ2-7, is as follows: DGGITQSPKYLFRKEGQNVTLSCEQNLNHDAMYWYRQDPGQGLRLIYYSQIVNDFQKGDIAEGYSVSREKKESFPLTVTSAQKNPTAFYLCASSEAYDTGKDEQYFGPGTRLTVT.

The V call is TRBV5-1, the J call TRBJ2-7, with D tentatively TRBD1 (6 bases). Germline-derived CDR1 and CDR2 are SGHRS and YFSETQ. The CDR3 is 15 amino acids. With 2 bases removed from V and 5 bases from J, the gap between germline ends came to 17 bases. CDR3 DNA sequence: TGCGCCAGCAGCTTTACACAGGGACCCCTCGACGAGCAGTACTTC. This codes for CASSFTQGPLDEQYF.

The V and J genes are TRBV13 and TRBJ2-1; the match to TRBD2 covers 9 bases. Germline-derived CDR1 and CDR2 are PRHDT and FYEKMQ (reference sequence). V dropped 0 bases and J dropped 5; count of bases not matched to a gene: 2. The CDR3 covers 15 residues. The CDR3 sequence: CASSLGLAGNNEQFF. For the CDR3, the DNA is TGTGCCAGCAGCTTAGGGCTAGCGGGGAACAATGAGCAGTTCTTC.